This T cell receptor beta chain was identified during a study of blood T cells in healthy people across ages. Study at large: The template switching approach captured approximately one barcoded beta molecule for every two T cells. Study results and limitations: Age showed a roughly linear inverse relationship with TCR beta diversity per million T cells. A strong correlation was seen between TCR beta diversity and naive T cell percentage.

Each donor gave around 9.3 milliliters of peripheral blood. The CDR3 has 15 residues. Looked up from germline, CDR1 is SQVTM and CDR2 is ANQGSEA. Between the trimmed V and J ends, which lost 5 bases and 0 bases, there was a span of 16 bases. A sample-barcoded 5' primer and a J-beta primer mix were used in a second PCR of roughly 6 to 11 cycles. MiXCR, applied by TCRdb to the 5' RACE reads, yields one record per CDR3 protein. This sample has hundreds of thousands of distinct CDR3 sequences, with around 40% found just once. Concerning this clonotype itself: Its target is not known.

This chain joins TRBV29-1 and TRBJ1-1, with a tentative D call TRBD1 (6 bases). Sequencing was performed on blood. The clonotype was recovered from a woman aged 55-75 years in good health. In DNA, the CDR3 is TGCAGCGTTTCCCCGGGGCAGGGGATGAACACTGAAGCTTTCTTT. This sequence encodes CSVSPGQGMNTEAFF.